Included here is one T cell receptor beta chain sequence, with context. This clone was found once. The antigen it recognizes is unknown. No quality values exist for individual bases; no much larger clone is one base distant. The data belong to a study of blood T cell repertoires in COVID-19 (dated by TCRdb to the early 2020s). Regarding the research as a whole: Samples from collaborators originated in the United States, Italy and Spain and spanned both the acute and convalescent phases of COVID-19. The prospective study material was composed of cDNA or gDNA derived from T cells, B-cell-depleted T cells, or PBMCs. The dataset comprised deeply sampled blood TCRbeta repertoires from subjects exposed to, actively infected with, or recovered from COVID-19. The repertoires were made available in a free public database intended to serve as a resource for research on the immune response to SARS-CoV-2. The samples were drawn from the first 160 participants of the ongoing ImmuneRACE study and from over 950 subjects provided by 6 global collaborators. A de-identified subject ID, COVID-19 status, age in years and sex were almost always included in the sample metadata. Where HLA class I and class II types were available, the types were taken from metadata supplied by the sample provider, not from assay-based typing. Study-wide findings and limitations: The quantity of clinical and demographic metadata differed by source and by participant and was supplied without curation.

In the prospective study, participants were about 18 to 95 years old, resided in around 25 geographic areas of the United States, and were enrolled through a virtual design. In the prospective study, cohorts were assigned on the basis of participant-reported clinical history obtained from a screening survey and a study questionnaire. For ImmuneRACE Cohort 3, a participant was defined as recovered based on two consecutive negative NP/OP PCR tests, clearance by a healthcare professional, or resolution of symptoms. In the prospective study, mobile phlebotomists collected whole blood, serum and a nasopharyngeal or oropharyngeal swab from each participant. Prospective study participants could optionally give additional blood draws and questionnaires over a roughly two-month period. Before DNA extraction, prospective study blood samples were shipped either frozen or at room temperature. At the junction V is shortened by 5 bases and J by 10 bases; bases outside the gene matches: 13. Including the terminal cysteine and phenylalanine, the CDR3 comprises 16 residues. The DNA shown is the 48-base CDR3, in frame from base 1. CDR1 is given as SGHTA and CDR2 as FQGNSA, both from the germline V gene.

The immunoSEQ Assay, a bias-controlled multiplex PCR, was used to amplify TCRbeta CDR3 regions from genomic DNA. Under the source paper's analysis protocol: The number of nucleated cells in each sample was estimated by amplification of reference gene primers within the assay. To quantify the absolute abundance of each unique TCRbeta CDR3 rearrangement, sequence reads were collapsed and filtered. For each sample, productive Simpson clonality was calculated as the square root of Simpson's diversity index across productive rearrangements. TCRdb took this table from immuneACCESS and kept in-frame rearrangements with V and J called. Such tables lack part of the clones; where checked against another copy, unresolved V genes explain under half of the gap, and the rest is unexplained. V and J calls and clone size are those listed in that table; D and trimming were worked out from the DNA. For this sample there are 190,000 or so clones; around 90% appear just once. Jointly, the top ten make up approximately 7.6% of the sample.

Sequencing input: PBMCs or T cells enriched from blood (not recorded which). The receptor comes from a woman between 18 and 29 years old who had recovered from COVID-19. This receptor chain uses TRBV7-2 and TRBJ1-6; TRBD1 lines up with 8 middle nucleotides. The CDR3 in this case is CASSPQDRELPSPLHF. The DNA sequence reads TGTGCCAGCAGCCCGCAGGACAGGGAGCTCCCCTCACCCCTCCACTTT.